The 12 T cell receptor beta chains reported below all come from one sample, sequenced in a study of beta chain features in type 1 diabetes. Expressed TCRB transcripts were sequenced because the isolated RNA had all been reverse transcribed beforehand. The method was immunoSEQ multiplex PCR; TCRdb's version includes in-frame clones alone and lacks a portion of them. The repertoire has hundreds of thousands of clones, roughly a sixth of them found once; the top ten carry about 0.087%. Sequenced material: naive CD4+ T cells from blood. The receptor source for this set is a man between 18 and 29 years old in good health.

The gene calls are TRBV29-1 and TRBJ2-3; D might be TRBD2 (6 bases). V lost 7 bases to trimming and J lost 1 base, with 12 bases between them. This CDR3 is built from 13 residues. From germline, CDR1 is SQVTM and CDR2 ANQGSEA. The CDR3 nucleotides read TGCAGCGGGAGGGACGGAGGCACAGATACGCAGTATTTT. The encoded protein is CSGRDGGTDTQYF.

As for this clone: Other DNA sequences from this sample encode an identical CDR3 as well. CDR3 sequence (DNA): TGTGCCAGCAGCCAAGATTCTGATACGCAGTATTTT. Translation gives CASSQDSDTQYF. The chain uses TRBV4-2 and TRBJ2-3; no firm D call. Trimming left V 0 bases short and J 6 bases short, with 4 bases between. Germline values: CDR1 LGHNA, CDR2 YNFKEQ. This CDR3 region has 12 residues.

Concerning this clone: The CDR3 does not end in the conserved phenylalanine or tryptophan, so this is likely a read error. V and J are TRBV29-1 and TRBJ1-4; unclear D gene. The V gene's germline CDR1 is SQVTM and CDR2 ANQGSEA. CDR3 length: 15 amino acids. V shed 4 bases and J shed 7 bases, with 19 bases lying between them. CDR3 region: CSVVGTIMRGEKLFV. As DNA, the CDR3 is TGCAGCGTTGTTGGTACGATTATGCGGGGTGAAAAACTGTTTGTT.

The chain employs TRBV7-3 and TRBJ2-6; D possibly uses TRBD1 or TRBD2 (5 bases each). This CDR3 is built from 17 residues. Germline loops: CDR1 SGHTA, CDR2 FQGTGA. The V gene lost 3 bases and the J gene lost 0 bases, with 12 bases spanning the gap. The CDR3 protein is CASSFSGRFSGANVLTF. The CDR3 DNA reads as TGTGCCAGCAGCTTTTCGGGACGGTTCTCTGGGGCCAACGTCCTGACTTTC. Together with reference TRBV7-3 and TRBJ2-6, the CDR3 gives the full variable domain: GAGVSQTPSNKVTEKGKYVELRCDPISGHTALYWYRQSLGQGPEFLIYFQGTGAADDSGLPNDRFFAVRPEGSVSTLKIQRTERGDSAVYLCASSFSGRFSGANVLTFGAGSRLTVL.

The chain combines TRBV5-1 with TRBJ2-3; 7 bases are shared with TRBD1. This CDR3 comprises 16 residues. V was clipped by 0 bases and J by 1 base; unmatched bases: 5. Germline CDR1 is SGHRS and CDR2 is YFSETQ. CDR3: CASSLVRTGGTDTQYF. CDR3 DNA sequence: TGCGCCAGCAGCTTGGTACGGACAGGCGGCACAGATACGCAGTATTTT.

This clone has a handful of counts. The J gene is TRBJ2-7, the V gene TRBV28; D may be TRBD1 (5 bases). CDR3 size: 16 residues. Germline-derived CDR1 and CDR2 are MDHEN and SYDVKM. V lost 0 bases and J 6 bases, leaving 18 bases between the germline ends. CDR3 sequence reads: CASSLWDIKGMAEQYF. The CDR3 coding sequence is TGTGCCAGCAGTTTATGGGATATTAAGGGGATGGCCGAGCAGTACTTC. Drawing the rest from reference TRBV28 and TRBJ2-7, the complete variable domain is DVKVTQSSRYLVKRTGEKVFLECVQDMDHENMFWYRQDPGLGLRLIYFSYDVKMKEKGDIPEGYSVSREKKERFSLILESASTNQTSMYLCASSLWDIKGMAEQYFGPGTRLTVT.

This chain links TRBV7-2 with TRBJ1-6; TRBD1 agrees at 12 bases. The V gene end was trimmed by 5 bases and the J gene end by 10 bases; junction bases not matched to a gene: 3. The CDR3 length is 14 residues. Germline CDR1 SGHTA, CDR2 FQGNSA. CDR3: CASSRDRGRSPLHF. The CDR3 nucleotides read TGTGCCAGCAGCCGGGACAGGGGGCGGTCACCCCTCCACTTT. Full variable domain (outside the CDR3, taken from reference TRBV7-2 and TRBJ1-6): GAGVSQSPSNKVTEKGKDVELRCDPISGHTALYWYRQSLGQGLEFLIYFQGNSAPDKSGLPSDRFSAERTGGSVSTLTIQRTQQEDSAVYLCASSRDRGRSPLHFGNGTRLTVT.

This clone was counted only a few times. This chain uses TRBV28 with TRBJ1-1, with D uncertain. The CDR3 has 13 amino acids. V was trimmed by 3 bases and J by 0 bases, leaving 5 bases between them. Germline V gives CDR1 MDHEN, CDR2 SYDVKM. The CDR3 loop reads CASSFSLNTEAFF. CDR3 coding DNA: TGTGCCAGCAGTTTCTCGTTGAACACTGAAGCTTTCTTT.

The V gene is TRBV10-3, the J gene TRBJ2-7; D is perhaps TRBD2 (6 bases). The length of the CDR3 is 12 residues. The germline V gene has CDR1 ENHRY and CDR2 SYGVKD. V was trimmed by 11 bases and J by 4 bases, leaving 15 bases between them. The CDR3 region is CASGLGLYEQYF. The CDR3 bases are TGTGCCTCGGGACTGGGACTTTACGAGCAGTACTTC.

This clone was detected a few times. The CDR3 here is CAWSEGGNSPLHF. The CDR3, as DNA: TGTGCCTGGTCGGAGGGCGGTAATTCACCCCTCCACTTT. The J gene is TRBJ1-6, the V gene TRBV30; D is unclear. Trimming left V 5 bases short and J 6 bases short, with 11 bases between. Germline V gene data show CDR1 as GTSNPN and CDR2 as SVGIG (reference sequence). The CDR3 has 13 amino acids.

CDR3 amino acids: CASSSHSTVLKEGYTF. The CDR3 coding sequence is TGTGCCAGCAGCTCACATTCCACGGTTTTAAAAGAAGGCTACACCTTC. This chain joins TRBV5-4 and TRBJ1-2; D is uncertain. Trimming took 3 bases from V and 8 from J, leaving 23 bases between them. The CDR3 is made up of 16 amino acids. Germline-derived CDR1 and CDR2 are SGHNT and YYREEE (reference sequence).

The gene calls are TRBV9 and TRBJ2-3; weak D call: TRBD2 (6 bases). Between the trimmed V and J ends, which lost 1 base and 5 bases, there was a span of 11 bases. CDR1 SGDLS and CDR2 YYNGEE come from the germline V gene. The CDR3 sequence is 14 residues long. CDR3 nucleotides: TGTGCCAGCAGCGTAAACGGGGGAGGAGATACGCAGTATTTT. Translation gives CASSVNGGGDTQYF. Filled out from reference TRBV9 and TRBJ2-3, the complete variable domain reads DSGVTQTPKHLITATGQRVTLRCSPRSGDLSVYWYQQSLDQGLQFLIQYYNGEERAKGNILERFSAQQFPDLHSELNLSSLELGDSALYFCASSVNGGGDTQYFGPGTRLTVL.